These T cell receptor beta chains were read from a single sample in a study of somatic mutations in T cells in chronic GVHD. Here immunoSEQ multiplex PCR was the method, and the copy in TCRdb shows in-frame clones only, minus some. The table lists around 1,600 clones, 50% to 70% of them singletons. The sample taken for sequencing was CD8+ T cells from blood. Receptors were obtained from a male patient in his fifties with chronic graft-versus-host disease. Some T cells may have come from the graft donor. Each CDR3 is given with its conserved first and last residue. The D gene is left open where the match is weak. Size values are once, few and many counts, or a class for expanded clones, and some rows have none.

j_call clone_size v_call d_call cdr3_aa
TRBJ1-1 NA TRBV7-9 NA CASSWVGGEEAFF
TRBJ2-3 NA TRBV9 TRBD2 CASGSGGADTQYF
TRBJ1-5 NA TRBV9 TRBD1 CASSRTGGQPQHF
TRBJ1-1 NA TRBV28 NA CASSLRPNTEAFF
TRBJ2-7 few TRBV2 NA CASSGPEQYF
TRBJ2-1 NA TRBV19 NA CASTMGAARSYNEQFF
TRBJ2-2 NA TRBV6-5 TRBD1 CASWRGQGFPGELFF
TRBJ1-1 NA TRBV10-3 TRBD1 CAIIPDRGNTEAFF
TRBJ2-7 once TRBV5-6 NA CASSLGLAVDEQYF
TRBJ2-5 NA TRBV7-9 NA CASSLEPSKETQYF
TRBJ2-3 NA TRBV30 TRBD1 CAWLLQGTQYF
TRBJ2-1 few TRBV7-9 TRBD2 CASSLAALAGTPLNNEQFF
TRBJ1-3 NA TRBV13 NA CASSLQRDSSGNTIYF
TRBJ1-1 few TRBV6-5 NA CASSPSGHGTEAFF
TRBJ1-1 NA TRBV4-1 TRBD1 CASSRGTGMNTEAFF
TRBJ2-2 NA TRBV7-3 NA CASSAAVGELFF
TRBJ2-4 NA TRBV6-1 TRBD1 CASSEGTGRDIQYF
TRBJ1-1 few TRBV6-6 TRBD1 CASSPQTGLNTEAFF
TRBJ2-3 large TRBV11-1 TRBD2 CASSLQRGRTDTQYF
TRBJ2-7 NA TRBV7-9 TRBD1 CASSLALGQSSYEQYF
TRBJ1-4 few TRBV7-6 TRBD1 CASSLATGQGRGNEKLFF
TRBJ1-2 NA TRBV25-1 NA CASSEYPRGGYTF